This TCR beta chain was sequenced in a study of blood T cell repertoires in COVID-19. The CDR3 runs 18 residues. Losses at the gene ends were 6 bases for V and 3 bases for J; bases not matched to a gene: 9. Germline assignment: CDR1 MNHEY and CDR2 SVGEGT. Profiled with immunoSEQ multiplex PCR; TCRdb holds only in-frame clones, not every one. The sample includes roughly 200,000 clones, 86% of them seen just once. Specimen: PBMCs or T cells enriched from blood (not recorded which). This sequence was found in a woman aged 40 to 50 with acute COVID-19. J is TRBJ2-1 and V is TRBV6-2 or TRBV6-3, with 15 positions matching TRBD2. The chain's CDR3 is CASSKGTSGGHVYNEQFF. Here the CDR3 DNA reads TGTGCCAGCAGCAAAGGGACTAGCGGGGGGCATGTCTACAATGAGCAGTTCTTC.